The next 29 T cell receptor beta chains were all read from a single sample in a study of T cell responses to AZD1222 COVID-19 vaccine. The protocol was immunoSEQ multiplex PCR, while the TCRdb copy is restricted to in-frame clones and leaves out a portion. Here the sample spans roughly 100,000 clones, approximately 91% being singletons. Here the sequenced sample was peripheral blood, taken on day 0 of AZD1222 vaccination. The source is an adult in good health.

The chain couples TRBV7-2 to TRBJ2-1; D is perhaps TRBD2 (6 bases). The V gene's germline CDR1 is SGHTA and CDR2 FQGNSA. The CDR3 has 14 residues. Trimming took 0 bases from V and 8 from J, leaving 11 bases between them. This chain's CDR3 is CASSLASRRDEQFF. The CDR3 nucleotides are TGTGCCAGCAGCTTAGCGAGCCGGAGGGATGAGCAGTTCTTC. The complete variable domain, with remaining parts taken from reference TRBV7-2 and TRBJ2-1, reads GAGVSQSPSNKVTEKGKDVELRCDPISGHTALYWYRQSLGQGLEFLIYFQGNSAPDKSGLPSDRFSAERTGGSVSTLTIQRTQQEDSAVYLCASSLASRRDEQFFGPGTRLTVL.

About this clone itself: At the DNA level, this CDR3 is encoded by other sequences in the same sample as well. The genes are TRBV19 and TRBJ1-5; no firm D call. The germline V gene encodes CDR1 LNHDA and CDR2 SQIVND (reference sequence). The CDR3 sequence is 14 residues long. The V and J ends lost 1 base and 4 bases respectively, with 8 bases between them. The CDR3 DNA is TGTGCCAGTAGTATAGGGGGTCTTAATCAGCCCCAGCATTTT. As protein: CASSIGGLNQPQHF.

This chain links TRBV27 with TRBJ1-1, with D hard to call. V shed 3 bases and J shed 0 bases, with 5 bases lying between them. The length of the CDR3 is 13 residues. Looked up from germline, CDR1 is MNHEY and CDR2 is SMNVEV (reference sequence). The CDR3: CASSFALNTEAFF. The CDR3 DNA is TGTGCCAGCAGTTTCGCTCTGAACACTGAAGCTTTCTTT.

The CDR3: CASRSGTSGYEQYF. The CDR3 DNA sequence: TGTGCCAGCAGAAGCGGGACTAGCGGTTACGAGCAGTACTTC. The chain employs TRBV3-1 (or the pseudogene TRBV3-2) and TRBJ2-7; 11 bases map to TRBD2. Germline V gene lookup returns CDR1 LGHDT and CDR2 YNNKEL (reference sequence). The CDR3 length is 14 residues. V lost 6 bases to trimming and J lost 4 bases; unmatched junction nucleotides: 5.

The V gene is TRBV30, the J gene TRBJ1-1, with 7 nucleotides matching TRBD1. Germline V gives CDR1 GTSNPN, CDR2 SVGIG (reference sequence). V lost 6 bases, J lost 7 bases, and 5 bases stayed unmatched. This CDR3 has 11 residues. The CDR3 sequence is CACYRGGEAFF. CDR3 nucleotides: TGTGCCTGCTACAGGGGTGGTGAAGCTTTCTTT.

The rearrangement uses TRBV18 and TRBJ2-5, with a possible D match to TRBD2 (6 bases). Germline V gene data show CDR1 as KGHSH and CDR2 as LQKENI. The CDR3 extends over 17 amino acids. The ends were cut back, 0 bases at V and 2 bases at J, with 16 bases in the middle. Here the CDR3 DNA reads TGTGCCAGCTCACCACCTTCCCGGCGGGACCAACAAGAGACCCAGTACTTC. Its translation is CASSPPSRRDQQETQYF. The complete variable domain, with remaining parts taken from reference TRBV18 and TRBJ2-5, reads NAGVMQNPRHLVRRRGQEARLRCSPMKGHSHVYWYRQLPEEGLKFMVYLQKENIIDESGMPKERFSAEFPKEGPSILRIQQVVRGDSAAYFCASSPPSRRDQQETQYFGPGTRLLVL.

This clone occurred once. This CDR3 reads CASSWTGPSYEQYF. As DNA, the CDR3 is TGTGCCAGCAGTTGGACAGGACCCTCCTACGAGCAGTACTTC. The V call is TRBV5-6, the J call TRBJ2-7, with 7 positions matching TRBD1. Germline V CDR1 and CDR2: SGHDT, YYEEEE. The CDR3 runs 14 residues. J lost 0 bases, V lost 5 bases, and 5 bases had no gene match.

The V gene is TRBV9, the J gene TRBJ2-1, with 9 bases fitting TRBD1. The CDR3 has 15 residues. Germline V gene sequence: CDR1 SGDLS, CDR2 YYNGEE. V trimming: 3 bases; J trimming: 3 bases; junction bases outside the gene matches: 4. This chain's CDR3 is CASSARDRVYNEQFF. CDR3 bases: TGTGCCAGCAGCGCCCGGGACAGGGTCTACAATGAGCAGTTCTTC. The variable domain in full, with the rest retrieved from reference TRBV9 and TRBJ2-1, is DSGVTQTPKHLITATGQRVTLRCSPRSGDLSVYWYQQSLDQGLQFLIQYYNGEERAKGNILERFSAQQFPDLHSELNLSSLELGDSALYFCASSARDRVYNEQFFGPGTRLTVL.

This clone was seen a few times. This chain connects TRBV27 to TRBJ1-4; weak D call: TRBD1 (6 bases). Germline V gene lookup returns CDR1 MNHEY and CDR2 SMNVEV (reference sequence). CDR3 length: 13 residues. V lost 4 bases and J 5 bases, leaving 8 bases between the germline ends. In DNA, the CDR3 is TGTGCCAGCAGTTCCAGGGGAAATGAAAAACTGTTTTTT. It specifies CASSSRGNEKLFF.

This chain connects TRBV9 to TRBJ2-3; D tentatively reads TRBD1 or TRBD2 (6 bases each). The V end lost 4 bases, the J end lost 0 bases, and 12 bases lay between the germline ends. The CDR3 contains 15 residues. The germline V gene has CDR1 SGDLS and CDR2 YYNGEE. CDR3: CASSSSGASTDTQYF. DNA for the CDR3: TGTGCCAGCAGCTCGTCGGGGGCGAGCACAGATACGCAGTATTTT.

J is TRBJ1-2 and V is TRBV2, with D hard to call. V was clipped by 2 bases and J by 8 bases, with 9 bases between them. CDR1 SNHLY and CDR2 FYNNEI come from the germline V gene. This CDR3 is built from 12 residues. CDR3 in amino acids: CASSENRVGYTF. CDR3 DNA sequence: TGTGCCAGCAGTGAAAATAGGGTCGGCTACACCTTC.

This chain uses TRBV5-5 with TRBJ1-1, with a possible D match to TRBD1 (5 bases). CDR3 size: 13 residues. Trimming took 4 bases from V and 3 from J, leaving 10 bases between them. CDR1 is SGHKS, CDR2 YYEKEE, per germline (reference sequence). This CDR3 reads CASSADKYTEAFF. CDR3 sequence (DNA): TGTGCCAGCAGCGCGGACAAGTACACTGAAGCTTTCTTT.

The chain links TRBV5-1 to TRBJ1-2; TRBD1 matches at 8 bases. V lost 3 bases, J lost 0 bases, and 1 base stayed unmatched. CDR1 and CDR2 from the germline V gene are SGHRS and YFSETQ. This CDR3 is 14 amino acids long. In nucleotides, the CDR3 is TGCGCCAGCAGCTGGACAGGGACTAACTATGGCTACACCTTC. Its protein is CASSWTGTNYGYTF.

The chain links TRBV18 to TRBJ1-1; possibly TRBD1 for D (5 bases). The CDR3 is 13 amino acids. The germline gives CDR1 KGHSH, CDR2 LQKENI. V lost 3 bases and J 7 bases, leaving 12 bases between the germline ends. The CDR3 DNA reads as TGTGCCAGCTCACCCCCGACGGGGGGTGAAGCTTTCTTT. Translation gives CASSPPTGGEAFF. The entire variable domain, with the rest obtained from reference TRBV18 and TRBJ1-1, is as follows: NAGVMQNPRHLVRRRGQEARLRCSPMKGHSHVYWYRQLPEEGLKFMVYLQKENIIDESGMPKERFSAEFPKEGPSILRIQQVVRGDSAAYFCASSPPTGGEAFFGQGTRLTVV.

The V gene is TRBV4-2, the J gene TRBJ2-3; TRBD2 aligns across 8 bases. V shed 2 bases and J 1 base; nucleotides not matched to a gene: 5. Germline CDR1 is LGHNA and CDR2 is YNFKEQ. This CDR3 spans 16 amino acids. The CDR3 sequence is CASSQTSGGGTDTQYF. The DNA of the CDR3 is TGTGCCAGCAGCCAAACTAGCGGAGGCGGCACAGATACGCAGTATTTT.

The V gene is TRBV7-9, the J gene TRBJ1-2, with 9 nucleotides matching TRBD1. The V segment lost 4 bases and the J segment 7 bases; nucleotides outside the gene matches: 13. The germline V gene encodes CDR1 SEHNR and CDR2 FQNEAQ (reference sequence). This CDR3 contains 16 residues. The CDR3 bases are TGTGCCAGCAGCTCGGGACAGGGAGGCGGGGTAGGTGGCTACACCTTC. It codes for CASSSGQGGGVGGYTF.

The V and J genes are TRBV2 and TRBJ1-2; D remains ambiguous. The CDR3 is 12 residues long. V shed 6 bases and J shed 4 bases, with 9 bases lying between them. The germline V gene encodes CDR1 SNHLY and CDR2 FYNNEI. CDR3 in amino acids: CASRSSFYGYTF. Here the CDR3 DNA reads TGTGCCAGCAGATCATCTTTCTATGGCTACACCTTC.

This rearrangement joins TRBV6-5 to TRBJ2-1, with D perhaps TRBD1 (6 bases). Trimming left V 9 bases short and J 4 bases short, with 16 bases between. Germline V gives CDR1 MNHEY, CDR2 SVGAGI. CDR3 size: 14 residues. The CDR3 DNA reads TGTGCCAGTCGAAAGGGGGACGAATACAATGAGCAGTTCTTC. Protein product: CASRKGDEYNEQFF.

The CDR3 DNA reads as TGCGCCAGCAGCTGGGACGGACAGGGTATCAATGAGCAGTTCTTC. Protein: CASSWDGQGINEQFF. The chain employs TRBV5-1 and TRBJ2-1; 8 bases fit TRBD1. Germline CDR1 and CDR2: SGHRS and YFSETQ. The V and J ends lost 3 bases and 6 bases, in that order; junction bases with no gene match: 8. This CDR3 is 15 amino acids long. The full variable domain, in which reference TRBV5-1 and TRBJ2-1 provide the parts outside the CDR3, is KAGVTQTPRYLIKTRGQQVTLSCSPISGHRSVSWYQQTPGQGLQFLFEYFSETQRNKGNFPGRFSGRQFSNSRSEMNVSTLELGDSALYLCASSWDGQGINEQFFGPGTRLTVL.

The chain joins TRBV11-2 to TRBJ2-7; 8 bases map to TRBD1. CDR3 length equals 14 residues. V shed 5 bases, J shed 1 base, and the junction held 4 bases outside the gene matches. CDR1 and CDR2 from the germline V gene are SGHAT and FQNNGV. The CDR3 nucleotides are TGTGCCAGCAGCCCCGGGACAGGATCCTACGAGCAGTACTTC. Encoded protein: CASSPGTGSYEQYF.

This clone was counted a single time. The chain is built from TRBV6-1 and TRBJ1-1; D is undetermined. The CDR3 has 16 amino acids. Per the germline V gene, CDR1 is MNHNS and CDR2 is SASEGT. Trimming cost V 3 bases and J 3 bases, with 17 bases left between them. CDR3 loop: CASSDQTRELDTEAFF. CDR3 DNA sequence: TGTGCCAGCAGTGATCAGACTAGAGAGCTCGACACTGAAGCTTTCTTT.

The V and J genes are TRBV4-2 and TRBJ1-3; D is uncertain. Germline V CDR1 and CDR2: LGHNA, YNFKEQ. CDR3 length: 18 amino acids. Trimming took off 3 bases at V and 0 bases at J, with 18 bases between the two ends. The chain's CDR3 is CASSHYSVAFTSGNTIYF. The CDR3 nucleotides read TGTGCCAGCAGCCATTACTCCGTGGCGTTCACCTCTGGAAACACCATATATTTT.

Of note for this clone: It is likely a read error, because the conserved phenylalanine at the end of the CDR3 is missing. No DNA is shown, since the ends of the CDR3 on it are uncertain; the CDR3 is the one TCRdb lists. The V gene is TRBV5-5, the J gene TRBJ2-7; TRBD2 was called by the table and not checked on the DNA. Germline V gene sequence: CDR1 SGHKS, CDR2 YYEKEE (reference sequence). The CDR3 has 14 amino acids, counting both end residues. CDR3 region: CASSAGGWGGSNHY.

The chain employs TRBV2 and TRBJ2-5; 8 nucleotides match TRBD2. After removal of 3 bases from V and 5 bases from J, the junction contained 8 bases not matched to a gene. CDR1 is SNHLY, CDR2 FYNNEI, per germline. The length of the CDR3 is 15 residues. The CDR3 sequence: CASSDSGLVFETQYF. DNA of the CDR3: TGTGCCAGCAGTGATTCGGGACTAGTGTTTGAGACCCAGTACTTC.

This chain uses TRBV12-5 with TRBJ2-3, with no clear D. Between the trimmed V and J ends, which lost 6 bases and 4 bases, there was a span of 8 bases. The germline V gene has CDR1 LGHNT and CDR2 FRNRAP. The CDR3 covers 12 residues. The CDR3 nucleotides read TGTGCTAGTGGGAATGGTGCAGATACGCAGTATTTT. Translation gives CASGNGADTQYF.

The chain employs TRBV30 and TRBJ1-5; 11 bases map to TRBD1. The CDR3 has 15 amino acids. Germline lookup yields CDR1 GTSNPN and CDR2 SVGIG (reference sequence). In DNA form, the CDR3 reads TGTGCGATGGAGAGGACAGGGGGCGGCAATCAGCCCCAGCATTTT. Encoded protein: CAMERTGGGNQPQHF.

Regarding this clone: This is likely a read error, given that the CDR3 carries no conserved phenylalanine or tryptophan at its end. The chain is built from TRBV6-5 and TRBJ1-6; D gene uncertain. V was clipped by 11 bases and J by 0 bases, with 11 bases between them. Germline V gene data show CDR1 as MNHEY and CDR2 as SVGAGI. This CDR3 has 14 residues. The CDR3 region is CAATKRSYNSPLHL. As DNA, the CDR3 is TGTGCCGCGACGAAGCGCTCCTATAATTCACCCCTCCACCTT.

V and J are TRBV7-3 and TRBJ1-2; D unclear. V lost 3 bases and J lost 6, with 11 bases in between. Germline CDR1 reads SGHTA; CDR2 reads FQGTGA. The CDR3 is 13 residues long. The CDR3 is CASSLSESNGYTF. CDR3 bases: TGTGCCAGCAGCTTGTCAGAGTCTAATGGCTACACCTTC.

V and J are TRBV19 and TRBJ1-5; 8 bases fit TRBD1. Germline CDR1 and CDR2: LNHDA and SQIVND (reference sequence). V lost 3 bases to trimming and J lost 3 bases; unmatched junction nucleotides: 4. CDR3 length equals 15 residues. The CDR3 nucleotides are TGTGCCAGTAGTATTCCCAGGGGGCTCAATCAGCCCCAGCATTTT. This gives the protein CASSIPRGLNQPQHF.